This T cell receptor (beta chain) comes out of a study of blood T cell repertoires in COVID-19. Study as a whole: Sources were T cells, B-cell-depleted T cells, or PBMCs; the material itself was cDNA or gDNA.

Assay: immunoSEQ multiplex PCR; the TCRdb copy retains only in-frame clones and omits some. In the table there are about 240,000 clones, about 90% of which are singletons. The sample holds one count of this clone. The V gene lost 0 bases and the J gene lost 2 bases, with 8 bases spanning the gap. The CDR3 runs to 15 residues. Germline lookup yields CDR1 MGHRA and CDR2 YSYEKL. Input material: peripheral blood. The rearrangement uses TRBV4-1 and TRBJ1-5; D remains unclear. The TCR sequence derives from a man aged 60 to 69 who had recovered from COVID-19. The DNA of the CDR3 is TGCGCCAGCAGCCAAGATTGGGCAGGCAATCAGCCCCAGCATTTT. This translates into CASSQDWAGNQPQHF.